This T cell receptor (beta chain) was documented in a study of monozygotic twins with inflammatory bowel disease. Study-wide results and limits: No single strong signal or clonotype associated with IBD was supported. Patients got different immunosuppressive treatments, which may have made their repertoires more variable.

This CDR3 is 13 amino acids long. Per the germline V gene, CDR1 is LGHDT and CDR2 is YNNKEL (reference sequence). Details on this clonotype: Its antigen is as yet unknown.

TCRalpha and TCRbeta cDNA went through nested PCRs of approximately 17 and 9 cycles, two in total. Each CDR3 protein gets one entry in TCRdb, which reprocessed the 5' RACE reads and gives no DNA. This sample's table reports roughly 320,000 distinct CDR3 sequences. The V gene is TRBV3-1, the J gene TRBJ2-7. The TCR originated in a human donor with ulcerative colitis or Crohn's disease, or a healthy co-twin of an affected twin (not recorded which). Sequenced material: blood. The CDR3 is CASSQVVPYEQYF.